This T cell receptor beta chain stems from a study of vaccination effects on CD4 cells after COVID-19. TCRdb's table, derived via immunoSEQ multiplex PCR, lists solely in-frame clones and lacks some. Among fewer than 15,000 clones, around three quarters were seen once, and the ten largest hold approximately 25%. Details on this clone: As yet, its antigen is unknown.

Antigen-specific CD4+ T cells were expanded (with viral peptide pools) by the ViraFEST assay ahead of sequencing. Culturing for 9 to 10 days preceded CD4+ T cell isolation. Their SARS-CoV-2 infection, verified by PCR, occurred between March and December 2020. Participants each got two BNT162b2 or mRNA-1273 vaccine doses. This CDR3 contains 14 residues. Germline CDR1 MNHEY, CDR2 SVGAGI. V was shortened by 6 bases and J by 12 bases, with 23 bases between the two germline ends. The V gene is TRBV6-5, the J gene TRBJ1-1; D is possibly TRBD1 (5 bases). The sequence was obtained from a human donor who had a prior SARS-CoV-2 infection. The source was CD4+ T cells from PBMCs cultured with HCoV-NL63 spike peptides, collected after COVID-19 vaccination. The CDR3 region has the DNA TGTGCCAGCAGCTCTCCCGGGGCCCTGAAGCCTACTTTCTTT. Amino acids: CASSSPGALKPTFF.